Sequencing of this T cell receptor (beta chain) was carried out in a study of hypomethylating agent response in myelodysplastic syndrome. Sequenced by immunoSEQ multiplex PCR; TCRdb stores in-frame clones only, minus some. Of under 5,500 clones listed, 84% are singletons. The sequencing used bone marrow, collected before or after starting hypomethylating agent treatment for myelodysplastic syndrome (not recorded which). This receptor was taken from a human donor with myelodysplastic syndrome.

The CDR3 reads CASSVGDRAGGYTF. CDR3 DNA: TGTGCCAGCAGCGTAGGGGACAGGGCGGGGGGCTACACCTTC. J is TRBJ1-2 and V is TRBV9; TRBD1 matches 9 bases. The CDR3 extends over 14 amino acids. Germline CDR1 is SGDLS and CDR2 is YYNGEE. V lost 0 bases and J lost 8; bases outside the gene matches: 5.